This T cell receptor (beta chain) comes out of a study of low-dose radiotherapy and immunotherapy resistance in tumors (dated by TCRdb to between 2021 and 2023). Concerning the study at large: Cohort 1 received 0.5 Gy per fraction every 2 weeks, with a prescribed total PTV dose of 6.5 Gy. Cohort 2 received 1 Gy per fraction every two weeks, with a total of 13 Gy over 26 weeks. Patients were given nivolumab as a 240 mg flat dose every two weeks and ipilimumab at 1 mg/kg every six weeks, with both drugs delivered intravenously. Cyclophosphamide 200 mg/m2 was given intravenously every two weeks, one day before each radiation and immunotherapy administration. Starting on cycle 1 day 1, patients took 300 mg of aspirin by mouth once daily for four cycles. Trial participants were not randomized into treatment groups. The translational analysis covered eight patients: three from the first dose cohort and the first five from the second dose cohort.

The data were produced on an Illumina HiSeq 2500. First-strand cDNA was synthesized using Superscript III and a set of TRAV- and TRBV-specific primers, so that both TCRalpha and TCRbeta chains were covered. TCRs were amplified with Phusion for roughly 19 PCR cycles, with a constant-region primer paired with the adapter attached to the V primers. Amplification of the isolated mRNA was done with the MessageAmp II aRNA Amplification Kit, which involved a roughly 16-hour in vitro transcription at 37 degrees C. The Dynabeads mRNA DIRECT Purification Kit was used to isolate the mRNA for TCR sequencing. A second approximately 25-cycle Phusion PCR added indexed Illumina adapters, and products were purified with AMPure XP beads. As for the authors' bioinformatics: Custom Perl scripts were used to pool TCR sequences that encoded the same protein, to remove out-of-frame sequences, and to calculate the abundance of each clonotype. TCR sequences supported by only a single read were excluded from analysis. Repertoire metrics included Shannon entropy, Gini index, clonality, richness, and frequency of TCRs shared between repertoires. Using fastp at Q25 and MiXCR, TCRdb reprocessed the public reads and kept productive beta chains. Here each entry gathers all rows of one CDR3 protein and keeps the most common genes and DNA. V and J calls and clone size were set by TCRdb, not the authors. This sample has tens of thousands of distinct CDR3 sequences in its table, and 18% of those were observed once. 2.5% to 3.5% of the sample comes from the top ten.

In regard to this clonotype: Its antigen remains unidentified. Base qualities are not provided; no much larger clone lies one nucleotide away.

The CDR3 numbers 13 residues from cysteine through phenylalanine. Only the CDR3 DNA stays, 39 bases, in frame from base 1. Trimming takes 0 bases from V and 5 bases from J, and the germline ends sit 7 bases apart. CDR1 SNHLY and CDR2 FYNNEI are derived from the germline V gene. The sample's time point label, decoded: before trial treatment. The donors took part in RACIN, a single-arm, phase I, dose-escalation trial that combined nivolumab, ipilimumab, aspirin, low-dose cyclophosphamide and low-dose radiotherapy. To be eligible, a patient needed to have an advanced solid tumor that was TIL-negative. This TCR was recovered from a male donor with prostate cancer. Material: PBMCs, obtained before treatment. The rearrangement combines TRBV2 with TRBJ2-5; the D gene lacks a confident call. The DNA reads TGTGCCAGCAGTGAAGCTGTCTCGGAGACCCAGTACTTC. Its translation is CASSEAVSETQYF.